Only a few counts were recorded for the clone carrying this TCR beta chain. TCRdb analysed the RT-PCR reads with MiXCR anew, one entry per CDR3 protein. Of more than 600,000 distinct CDR3 sequences in the sample, 12% to 15% are singletons; the top ten hold 3.6%. The sequencing sample was made of memory CD4+ T cells from blood. The receptor was derived from a female donor in good health, serving as a healthy control.

The CDR3, as DNA: TGTGCCAGCAGCGGGTCCTCTGGAAACACCATATATTTT. It encodes CASSGSSGNTIYF. This rearrangement joins TRBV12-3 or TRBV12-4 to TRBJ1-3; D is ambiguous. The ends were cut back, 6 bases at V and 0 bases at J, with 6 bases in the middle. The CDR3 length is 13 residues.